These T cell receptor beta chains were read from a single sample in a study of T-cell memory formation after mild COVID-19. TCRdb redid the calling of the 5' RACE reads with MiXCR, one entry per CDR3 protein. Among around 60,000 distinct CDR3 sequences listed, over 7.5% were seen once. Sequencing used PBMCs or a T cell subset sorted from them (not recorded which). Every receptor here comes from a man younger than 35 who had mild COVID-19 (a few samples of this study predate the infection). Cell type and time point are not known. Each CDR3 is given with its conserved first and last residue. D genes are given only for firm matches. Not all rows give a size; the values are once, few, many and, for expanded clones, a class.

>NA|TRBV19|NA|TRBJ2-7
CASSIEGTYEQYF
TGTGCCAGTAGTATAGAGGGGACCTACGAGCAGTACTTC
>NA|TRBV7-9|NA|TRBJ2-3
CASSWGSDSPDTDTQYF
TGTGCCAGCAGCTGGGGTTCTGACAGCCCTGACACAGATACGCAGTATTTT
>NA|TRBV9|many|TRBJ2-3
CASSVAADTQYF
TGTGCCAGCAGCGTAGCAGCAGATACGCAGTATTTT
>NA|TRBV5-1|NA|TRBJ2-1
CASSLQGPEQFF
TGCGCCAGCAGCTTACAGGGTCCTGAGCAGTTCTTC
>NA|TRBV4-2|many|TRBJ1-4
CASSQGKGSWEKLFF
TGTGCCAGCAGCCAAGGGAAGGGATCATGGGAAAAACTGTTTTTT
>NA|TRBV10-3|NA|TRBJ1-1
CAISEQGRGEAFF
TGTGCCATCAGTGAGCAGGGGAGGGGTGAAGCTTTCTTT
>NA|TRBV7-6|few|TRBJ2-3
CASSLEPSKGTDTQYF
TGTGCCAGCAGCTTAGAGCCCAGCAAGGGTACAGATACGCAGTATTTT
>NA|TRBV20-1|NA|TRBJ2-2
CSARPSVGERAGELFF
TGCAGTGCTAGGCCCAGCGTAGGGGAAAGGGCCGGGGAGCTGTTTTTT
>NA|TRBV15|few|TRBJ1-6
CATSTGFLNSPLHF
TGTGCCACCAGTACGGGATTCCTCAATTCACCCCTCCACTTT
>TRBD1|TRBV20-1|few|TRBJ1-1
CSVPSGTGSEAFF
TGCAGTGTCCCATCCGGGACAGGATCCGAAGCTTTCTTT
>NA|TRBV7-6|few|TRBJ2-5
CASSLGNAQETQYF
TGTGCCAGCAGCTTGGGGAACGCCCAAGAGACCCAGTACTTC
>NA|TRBV7-8|many|TRBJ2-6
CASSFSGANVLTF
TGTGCCAGCAGCTTCTCTGGGGCCAACGTCCTGACTTTC
>TRBD2|TRBV19|few|TRBJ2-3
CASRRLAGMLATQYF
TGTGCCAGTAGGAGACTAGCGGGGATGTTGGCTACGCAGTATTTT
>NA|TRBV9|NA|TRBJ2-2
CASSGQGLTGELFF
TGTGCCAGCAGCGGGCAAGGCCTCACCGGGGAGCTGTTTTTT
>TRBD2|TRBV5-1|many|TRBJ2-1
CASSLRPSGGGTYNEQFF
TGCGCCAGCAGCTTGAGGCCTAGCGGGGGAGGGACCTACAATGAGCAGTTCTTC
>NA|TRBV7-2|many|TRBJ1-2
CASISPGGRGYTF
TGTGCCAGCATATCCCCCGGGGGAAGAGGCTACACCTTC
>NA|TRBV7-9|few|TRBJ1-4
CASSLVVPDPLHLATNEKLFF
TGTGCCAGCAGCTTAGTGGTCCCAGATCCTTTACACCTTGCAACTAATGAAAAACTGTTTTTT
>NA|TRBV7-9|NA|TRBJ2-3
CASSLRWAGDTQYF
TGTGCCAGCAGCCTCCGTTGGGCGGGAGATACGCAGTATTTT
>NA|TRBV7-2|few|TRBJ1-1
CASSLGTGYEAFF
TGTGCCAGCAGCTTAGGTACAGGGTATGAAGCTTTCTTT
>TRBD2|TRBV6-5|NA|TRBJ2-3
CATSAGGVLVNTQYF
TGTGCCACTTCAGCGGGGGGGGTACTAGTTAATACGCAGTATTTT
>TRBD1|TRBV7-8|many|TRBJ2-1
CASRQKPQGAPIENEQFF
TGTGCCAGCAGACAAAAGCCCCAGGGGGCACCAATAGAGAATGAGCAGTTCTTC
>TRBD1|TRBV20-1|NA|TRBJ1-1
CSPGQGNEAFF
TGCAGTCCAGGACAGGGAAATGAAGCTTTCTTT
>NA|TRBV11-2|few|TRBJ1-1
CASSPGTMIRAFF
TGTGCCAGCAGCCCCGGGACAATGATACGAGCTTTCTTT
>TRBD2|TRBV6-2/TRBV6-3|NA|TRBJ2-5
CASSSSGGIETQYF
TGTGCCAGCAGTTCGAGCGGGGGGATTGAGACCCAGTACTTC
>TRBD2|TRBV4-3|few|TRBJ2-5
CASSQEWGRGEGETQYF
TGCGCCAGCAGCCAAGAGTGGGGGAGGGGTGAGGGGGAGACCCAGTACTTC
>NA|TRBV10-3|few|TRBJ1-1
CAISESQGNTEAFF
TGTGCCATCAGTGAGTCGCAAGGGAACACTGAAGCTTTCTTT
>NA|TRBV10-1|few|TRBJ2-5
CASSESTPASYQETQYF
TGCGCCAGCAGTGAGTCGACTCCGGCCAGCTACCAAGAGACCCAGTACTTC
>NA|TRBV7-6|NA|TRBJ2-5
CASSVGLRETQYF
TGTGCCAGCAGCGTGGGACTTAGGGAGACCCAGTACTTC
>TRBD1|TRBV12-3/TRBV12-4|NA|TRBJ1-1
CASTDRMNTEAFF
TGTGCCAGCACGGACAGGATGAACACTGAAGCTTTCTTT
>NA|TRBV12-3/TRBV12-4|NA|TRBJ2-2
CASSLNRAVGELFF
TGTGCCAGCAGTTTGAACAGGGCCGTCGGGGAGCTGTTTTTT
>TRBD1|TRBV7-2|few|TRBJ1-1
CASSDYRGRNSGTEAFF
TGTGCCAGCAGCGATTACAGGGGGCGAAATTCCGGCACTGAAGCTTTCTTT
>TRBD2|TRBV2|few|TRBJ2-3
CASSSDSSGGADTQYF
TGTGCCAGCAGTTCGGATTCTAGCGGGGGGGCGGATACGCAGTATTTT
>TRBD2|TRBV15|many|TRBJ2-7
CATSGRVGEQYF
TGTGCCACCAGCGGGAGGGTAGGCGAGCAGTACTTC
>NA|TRBV6-5|few|TRBJ1-1
CASKNSLSNTEAFF
TGTGCCAGCAAGAACTCATTATCGAACACTGAAGCTTTCTTT
>NA|TRBV24-1|NA|TRBJ2-3
CATSDGVGAGTDTQYF
TGTGCCACCAGTGACGGAGTAGGCGCGGGCACAGATACGCAGTATTTT
>TRBD1|TRBV12-3/TRBV12-4|NA|TRBJ1-4
CASSSWTGGFHNEKLFF
TGTGCCAGCAGTTCATGGACAGGGGGCTTTCATAATGAAAAACTGTTTTTT
>TRBD2|TRBV5-1|many|TRBJ2-3
CASSLSLAGGSTDTQYF
TGCGCCAGCAGCCTATCACTAGCGGGGGGGAGCACAGATACGCAGTATTTT
>TRBD1|TRBV5-1|NA|TRBJ2-4
CASSVGQGDIQYF
TGCGCCAGCAGCGTTGGACAGGGAGACATTCAGTACTTC
>TRBD1|TRBV7-2|NA|TRBJ2-5
CASSRPTGGGETQYF
TGTGCCAGCAGCAGGCCGACAGGGGGGGGAGAGACCCAGTACTTC
>NA|TRBV5-6|many|TRBJ1-4
CASSSGHRVGEKLFF
TGTGCCAGCAGCTCGGGGCACCGCGTGGGCGAAAAACTGTTTTTT
>NA|TRBV20-1|NA|TRBJ2-7
CSASNFRGYEQYF
TGCAGTGCTAGCAATTTCAGGGGCTACGAGCAGTACTTC
>NA|TRBV21-1|NA|TRBJ1-1
CASSKVTNTEAFF
TGTGCCAGCAGCAAAGTCACGAACACTGAAGCTTTCTTT
>NA|TRBV7-8|NA|TRBJ1-5
CASSSTLYSNQPQHF
TGTGCCAGCAGCTCTACACTGTATAGCAATCAGCCCCAGCATTTT
>NA|TRBV7-9|NA|TRBJ2-1
CASSWASRRTRYNEQFF
TGTGCCAGCAGCTGGGCCTCTAGACGGACCCGCTACAATGAGCAGTTCTTC
>TRBD1|TRBV6-6|few|TRBJ1-2
CASSLQGQGLAYTF
TGTGCCAGCAGTTTACAGGGACAGGGGTTAGCCTACACCTTC
>NA|TRBV3-1|few|TRBJ2-5
CASSQDSQETQYF
TGTGCCAGCAGCCAGGACAGTCAAGAGACCCAGTACTTC
>NA|TRBV20-1|NA|TRBJ1-5
CSAFDRPDQPQHF
TGCAGTGCTTTCGACCGACCCGATCAGCCCCAGCATTTT
>NA|TRBV20-1|NA|TRBJ1-4
CSAHRDGLEKLFF
TGCAGTGCTCACCGGGACGGCCTTGAAAAACTGTTTTTT
>TRBD2|TRBV23-1|few|TRBJ2-1
CASSPSGGEDNEQFF
TGCGCCAGCAGCCCGAGCGGGGGTGAGGACAATGAGCAGTTCTTC
>NA|TRBV5-1|NA|TRBJ1-2
CASSLKDGANYGYTF
TGCGCCAGCAGCTTAAAAGACGGAGCCAACTATGGCTACACCTTC
>TRBD2|TRBV18|few|TRBJ2-5
CASSPTSGEETQYF
TGTGCCAGCTCACCTACTAGCGGGGAAGAGACCCAGTACTTC
>NA|TRBV5-1|NA|TRBJ2-1
CASSLGFQGAYNEQFF
TGCGCCAGCAGCTTGGGGTTCCAGGGTGCCTACAATGAGCAGTTCTTC
>NA|TRBV5-1|many|TRBJ1-6
CASSLSYNSPLHF
TGCGCCAGCAGCTTGTCCTATAATTCACCCCTCCACTTT
>NA|TRBV5-1|many|TRBJ2-4
CASSLNRAEGDIQYF
TGCGCCAGCAGCTTGAACAGGGCGGAGGGGGACATTCAGTACTTC
>NA|TRBV18|NA|TRBJ1-6
CASSPGQYNSPLHF
TGTGCCAGCTCGCCTGGACAGTATAATTCACCCCTCCACTTT
>NA|TRBV29-1|NA|TRBJ1-3
CSGRDPGNTIYF
TGCAGCGGCCGGGACCCTGGAAACACCATATATTTT
>TRBD1|TRBV18|few|TRBJ2-7
CASSGRTGWHEQYF
TGTGCCAGCTCAGGGCGGACAGGGTGGCACGAGCAGTACTTC
>NA|TRBV12-3/TRBV12-4|few|TRBJ2-5
CASSFSGSETQYF
TGTGCCAGCAGTTTTTCCGGGTCGGAGACCCAGTACTTC
>NA|TRBV5-1|few|TRBJ1-1
CASSFGAGAEAFF
TGCGCCAGCAGCTTCGGGGCCGGGGCTGAAGCTTTCTTT
>NA|TRBV29-1|many|TRBJ2-1
CSAETRSYNEQFF
TGCAGCGCCGAAACCCGATCCTACAATGAGCAGTTCTTC